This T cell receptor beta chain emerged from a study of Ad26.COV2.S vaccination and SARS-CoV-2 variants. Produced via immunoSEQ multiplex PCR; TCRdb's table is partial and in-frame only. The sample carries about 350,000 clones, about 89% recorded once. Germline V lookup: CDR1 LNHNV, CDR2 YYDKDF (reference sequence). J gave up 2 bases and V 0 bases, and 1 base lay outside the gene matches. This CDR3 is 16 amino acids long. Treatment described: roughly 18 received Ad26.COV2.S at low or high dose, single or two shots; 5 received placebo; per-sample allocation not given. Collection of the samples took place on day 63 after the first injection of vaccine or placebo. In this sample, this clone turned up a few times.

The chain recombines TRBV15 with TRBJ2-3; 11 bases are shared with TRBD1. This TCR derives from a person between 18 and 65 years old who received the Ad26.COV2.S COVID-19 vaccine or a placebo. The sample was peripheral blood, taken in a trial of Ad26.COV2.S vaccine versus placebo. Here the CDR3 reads CATSRDGQGATDTQYF. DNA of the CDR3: TGTGCCACCAGCAGAGATGGACAGGGGGCCACAGATACGCAGTATTTT.